There are a few counts of the clone carrying this T cell receptor beta chain. Its antigen is currently unknown. This sample stems from a study of T-cell memory formation after mild COVID-19. For the study at large: Among the donors, TCR clusters were largely specific to each donor.

Deletions cut 3 bases from V and 8 bases from J, with 32 bases between. There are 20 residues in the CDR3. Germline CDR1 reads MGHDK; CDR2 reads SYGVNS. TCRdb used MiXCR to reprocess the 5' RACE reads, holding one entry per CDR3 protein. Here the sample spans 500,000 to 550,000 distinct CDR3 sequences, about a fifth being singletons. Study findings and constraints: CD4+ contracting clones lay mainly in CM and EM, CD8+ ones in EMRA. Clones that shrank (day 15 to 85) were balanced CD4/CD8, whereas later expanders leaned CD4+. Pre-infection memory held some responding clones, suggesting pre-existing cross-reactive T cells responded.

This TCR derives from an adult woman who had mild COVID-19 (a few samples of this study predate the infection). Cell type and time point are not known. The chain links TRBV25-1 to TRBJ2-1; D tentatively reads TRBD1 or TRBD2 (10 bases each). The sample taken for sequencing was PBMCs or a T cell subset sorted from them (not recorded which). The CDR3 is CASSDSGQGKLAGLSDEQFF. CDR3 DNA sequence: TGTGCCAGCAGTGATTCGGGACAGGGGAAACTAGCGGGATTGAGTGATGAGCAGTTCTTC.